This T cell receptor beta chain was recovered during a study of T cells in Graves' hyperthyroidism and ophthalmopathy. Overall study context: Peripheral blood was drawn at first diagnosis, prior to all treatment.

Amplified TCR beta CDR3 regions came from RNA transcripts. TCR CDR3 underwent first-round RT-PCR with the HTBI primer set. Each CDR3 protein gets one entry after TCRdb re-called the multiplex PCR reads with MiXCR. The data contain about 480,000 distinct CDR3 sequences, approximately 24% of them singletons. This clonotype has just one count. V gave up 2 bases and J gave up 2 bases, with 12 bases separating them. The CDR3 spans 15 residues. Germline V gives CDR1 MNHEY, CDR2 SVGEGT. Exclusion criteria comprised uncontrolled infection, other autoimmune disease, pregnancy or lactation. The chain combines TRBV6-2 or TRBV6-3 with TRBJ2-5; D may correspond to TRBD1 or TRBD2 (5 bases each). The sample consisted of blood. The sequence derives from a woman aged 25 to 39 with Graves' ophthalmopathy. The CDR3 protein is CASSYIGTPQETQYF. In DNA, the CDR3 is TGTGCCAGCAGTTACATCGGGACCCCTCAAGAGACCCAGTACTTC.